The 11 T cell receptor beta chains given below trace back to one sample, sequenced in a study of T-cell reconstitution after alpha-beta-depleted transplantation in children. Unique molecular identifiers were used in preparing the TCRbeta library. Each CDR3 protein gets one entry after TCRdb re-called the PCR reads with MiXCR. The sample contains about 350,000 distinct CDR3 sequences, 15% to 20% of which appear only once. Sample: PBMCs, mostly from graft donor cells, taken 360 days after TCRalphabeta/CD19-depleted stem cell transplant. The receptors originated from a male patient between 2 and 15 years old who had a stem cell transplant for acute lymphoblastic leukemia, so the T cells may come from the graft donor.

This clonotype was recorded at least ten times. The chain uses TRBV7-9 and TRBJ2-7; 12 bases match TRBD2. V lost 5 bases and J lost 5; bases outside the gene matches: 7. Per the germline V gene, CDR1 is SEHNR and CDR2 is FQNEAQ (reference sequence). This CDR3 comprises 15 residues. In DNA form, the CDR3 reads TGTGCCAGCAGCCGCCGACTAGCGGGAGTCCACGAGCAGTACTTC. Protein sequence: CASSRRLAGVHEQYF.

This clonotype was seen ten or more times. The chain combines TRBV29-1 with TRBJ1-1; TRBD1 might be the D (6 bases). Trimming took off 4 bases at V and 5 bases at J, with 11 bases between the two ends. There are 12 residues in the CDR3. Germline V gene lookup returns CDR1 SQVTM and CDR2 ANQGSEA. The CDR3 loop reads CSVGRGHTEAFF. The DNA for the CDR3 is TGCAGCGTTGGAAGGGGACATACTGAAGCTTTCTTT.

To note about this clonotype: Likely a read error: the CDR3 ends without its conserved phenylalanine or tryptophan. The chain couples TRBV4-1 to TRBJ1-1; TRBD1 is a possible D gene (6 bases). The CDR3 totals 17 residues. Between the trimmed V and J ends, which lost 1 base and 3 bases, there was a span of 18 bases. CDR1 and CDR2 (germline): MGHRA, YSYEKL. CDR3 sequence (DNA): TGCGCCAGCAGCCAAGGCTGGACAGTCGGAGGTGACACTGAAGCTTTCTAT. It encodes CASSQGWTVGGDTEAFY.

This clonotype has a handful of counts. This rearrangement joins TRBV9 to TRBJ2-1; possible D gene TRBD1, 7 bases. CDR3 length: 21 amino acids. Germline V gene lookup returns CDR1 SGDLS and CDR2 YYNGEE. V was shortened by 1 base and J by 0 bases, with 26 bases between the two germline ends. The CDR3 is CASSVSVNPGGGPSSYNEQFF. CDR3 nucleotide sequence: TGTGCCAGCAGCGTATCCGTTAACCCAGGGGGAGGTCCGTCCTCCTACAATGAGCAGTTCTTC.

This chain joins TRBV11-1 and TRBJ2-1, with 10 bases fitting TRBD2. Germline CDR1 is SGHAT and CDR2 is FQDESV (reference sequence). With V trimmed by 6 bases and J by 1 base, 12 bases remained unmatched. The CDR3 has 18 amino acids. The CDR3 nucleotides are TGTGCCAGCAGACCCCCGCGGAAACTAGCGGGGTCCTACAATGAGCAGTTCTTC. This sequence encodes CASRPPRKLAGSYNEQFF.

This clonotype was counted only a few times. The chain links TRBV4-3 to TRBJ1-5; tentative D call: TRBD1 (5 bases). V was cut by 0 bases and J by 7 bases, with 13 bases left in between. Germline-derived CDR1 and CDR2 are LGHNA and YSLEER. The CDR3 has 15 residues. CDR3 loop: CASSQDSGLGQPQHF. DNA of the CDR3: TGCGCCAGCAGCCAAGATTCAGGGTTGGGGCAGCCCCAGCATTTT.

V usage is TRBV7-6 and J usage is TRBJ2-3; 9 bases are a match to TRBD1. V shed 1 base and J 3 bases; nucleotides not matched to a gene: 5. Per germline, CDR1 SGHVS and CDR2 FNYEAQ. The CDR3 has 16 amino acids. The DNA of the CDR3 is TGTGCCAGCAGCTTAGTCCCGACAGGGGGGACAGATACGCAGTATTTT. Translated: CASSLVPTGGTDTQYF.

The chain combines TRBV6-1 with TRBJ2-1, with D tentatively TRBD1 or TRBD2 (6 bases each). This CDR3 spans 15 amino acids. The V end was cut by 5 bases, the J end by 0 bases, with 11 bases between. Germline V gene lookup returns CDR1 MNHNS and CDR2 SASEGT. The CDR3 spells CASSKQGGSYNEQFF. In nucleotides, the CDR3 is TGTGCCAGCAGTAAACAGGGAGGCTCCTACAATGAGCAGTTCTTC.

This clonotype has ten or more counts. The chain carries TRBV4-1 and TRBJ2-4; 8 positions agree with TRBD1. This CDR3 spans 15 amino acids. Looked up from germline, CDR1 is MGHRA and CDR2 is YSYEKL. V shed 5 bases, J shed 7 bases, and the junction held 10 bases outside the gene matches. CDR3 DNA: TGCGCCAGCAGCGTAACACAGGGGGTAGGCAACATTCAGTACTTC. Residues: CASSVTQGVGNIQYF.

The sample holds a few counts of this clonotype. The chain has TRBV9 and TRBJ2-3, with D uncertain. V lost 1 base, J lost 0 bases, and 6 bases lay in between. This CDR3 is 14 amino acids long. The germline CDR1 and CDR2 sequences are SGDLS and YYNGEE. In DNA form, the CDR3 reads TGTGCCAGCAGCGTAAAAGGGAGCACAGATACGCAGTATTTT. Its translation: CASSVKGSTDTQYF.

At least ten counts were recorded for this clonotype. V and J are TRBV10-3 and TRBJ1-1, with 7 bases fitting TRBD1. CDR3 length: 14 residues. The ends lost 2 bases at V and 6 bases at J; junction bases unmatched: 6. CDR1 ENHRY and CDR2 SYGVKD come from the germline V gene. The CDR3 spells CAISELGGVAEAFF. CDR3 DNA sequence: TGTGCCATCAGTGAGCTAGGGGGCGTCGCTGAAGCTTTCTTT.